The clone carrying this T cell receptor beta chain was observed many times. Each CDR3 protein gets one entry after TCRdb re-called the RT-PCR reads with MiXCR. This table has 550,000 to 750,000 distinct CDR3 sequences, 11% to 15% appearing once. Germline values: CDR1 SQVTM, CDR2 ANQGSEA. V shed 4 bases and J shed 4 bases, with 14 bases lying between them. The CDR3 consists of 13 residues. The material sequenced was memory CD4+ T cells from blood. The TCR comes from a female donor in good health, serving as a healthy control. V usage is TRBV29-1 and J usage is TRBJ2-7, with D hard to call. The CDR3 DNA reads TGCAGCGTTGTTTTGCCCTCCGAGTACGAGCAGTACTTC. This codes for CSVVLPSEYEQYF.